The 32 T cell receptor beta chains given below trace back to one sample, sequenced in a study of OX40 agonist ivuxolimab in advanced cancers. Clones were sequenced by immunoSEQ multiplex PCR, and TCRdb holds only the in-frame ones, with some missing. The data contain about 23,000 clones, around four fifths of them singletons. The material was CD4+ or CD8+ T cells sorted from blood, obtained in a trial of the OX40 agonist ivuxolimab. These receptors originate from an adult with an advanced solid tumor such as melanoma, head and neck, liver or kidney cancer.

Points on this clone: A read error is likely, as this CDR3 ends without the conserved phenylalanine or tryptophan. V usage is TRBV6-6 and J usage is TRBJ2-3; 9 bases match TRBD2. J gave up 4 bases and V 4 bases, and 3 bases lay outside the gene matches. This CDR3 has 14 residues. The germline CDR1 and CDR2 sequences are MNHNY and SVGAGI (reference sequence). CDR3 bases: TGTGCCAGCAGTTCTAGCGGGGTTGCAGATACGCAGTATCTT. Its protein is CASSSSGVADTQYL.

The rearrangement links TRBV9 to TRBJ2-7, with 7 bases that match TRBD1. CDR1 is SGDLS, CDR2 YYNGEE, per germline. This CDR3 has 15 residues. J was trimmed by 1 base and V by 7 bases; bases with no gene match: 11. The chain's CDR3 is CASSSRDSNSYEQYF. For the CDR3, the DNA is TGTGCCAGCTCCTCCCGGGACAGCAATTCCTACGAGCAGTACTTC.

V is TRBV13 and J is TRBJ2-5, with D possibly TRBD2 on 5 matching bases. The germline gives CDR1 PRHDT, CDR2 FYEKMQ (reference sequence). V lost 4 bases, J lost 2 bases, and 8 bases lay in between. The CDR3 totals 13 residues. The CDR3: CASSSSGQETQYF. The CDR3 DNA reads TGTGCCAGCAGCTCGTCGGGGCAAGAGACCCAGTACTTC.

The chain carries TRBV7-9 and TRBJ2-1; unclear D gene. CDR3 size: 13 residues. Per germline, CDR1 SEHNR and CDR2 FQNEAQ (reference sequence). V lost 4 bases to trimming and J lost 0 bases, with 4 bases between them. This CDR3 is CASSSRSYNEQFF. The CDR3 nucleotides read TGTGCCAGCAGCTCCCGCTCCTACAATGAGCAGTTCTTC.

This chain links TRBV13 with TRBJ2-3; tentatively, D is TRBD1 or TRBD2 (5 bases each). The CDR3 covers 15 residues. The germline V and J ends were trimmed by 0 bases and 1 base, with 8 bases remaining between them. CDR1 and CDR2 from the germline V gene are PRHDT and FYEKMQ (reference sequence). Here the CDR3 DNA reads TGTGCCAGCAGCTTAGGAGGGGACCGCACAGATACGCAGTATTTT. Its translation is CASSLGGDRTDTQYF.

CDR3 protein: CASISGRSHNEQFF. The CDR3 bases are TGTGCCAGCATCTCGGGGAGGTCTCACAATGAGCAGTTCTTC. The J gene is TRBJ2-1, the V gene TRBV7-9, with D possibly being TRBD2 (6 bases). The CDR3 is 14 amino acids. Deletions cut 7 bases from V and 5 bases from J, with 15 bases between. Germline CDR1 and CDR2: SEHNR and FQNEAQ (reference sequence).

J is TRBJ2-3 and V is TRBV6-5, with D possibly TRBD2 on 6 matching bases. Trimming cost V 2 bases and J 0 bases, with 12 bases left between them. CDR3 length equals 16 residues. The germline CDR1 and CDR2 sequences are MNHEY and SVGAGI. CDR3 in amino acids: CASSYAEGTSTDTQYF. The CDR3 coding sequence is TGTGCCAGCAGTTACGCAGAGGGGACTAGCACAGATACGCAGTATTTT.

The chain recombines TRBV4-3 with TRBJ2-7; 7 bases map to TRBD1. V lost 2 bases and J lost 4; bases outside the gene matches: 11. CDR1 is LGHNA, CDR2 YSLEER, per germline. CDR3 length: 16 residues. DNA of the CDR3: TGCGCCAGCAGCCAATTAACCGGGACAGATCTGTACGAGCAGTACTTC. This sequence encodes CASSQLTGTDLYEQYF.

The V gene is TRBV2, the J gene TRBJ2-5, with TRBD2 identical over 11 bases. The CDR3 contains 17 residues. Germline CDR1 and CDR2: SNHLY and FYNNEI. V was pared by 1 base and J by 4 bases, with 8 bases of the junction left unmatched. The CDR3 bases are TGTGCCAGCAGTGAAGTAGCGGGGGGGCCGGTAAGAGAGACCCAGTACTTC. Protein sequence: CASSEVAGGPVRETQYF.

The chain links TRBV9 to TRBJ2-1; 14 nucleotides align to TRBD2. Trimming at V came to 4 bases and at J to 2 bases, leaving 5 bases not matched to a gene. The CDR3 runs to 17 residues. CDR1 and CDR2 from the germline V gene are SGDLS and YYNGEE. The CDR3 nucleotides read TGTGCCAGCAGCTCGGGGACTAGCGGGGGCCCCTACAATGAGCAGTTCTTC. Protein sequence: CASSSGTSGGPYNEQFF.

The chain uses TRBV5-1 and TRBJ2-7; D unclear. Germline lookup yields CDR1 SGHRS and CDR2 YFSETQ. The CDR3 consists of 14 residues. Trimming left V 1 base short and J 5 bases short, with 13 bases between. For the CDR3, the DNA is TGCGCCAGCAGCTTGCAAACTGGGCAGAACGAGCAGTACTTC. Its protein product is CASSLQTGQNEQYF.

The V and J genes are TRBV6-5 and TRBJ2-2; the D is unclear. This CDR3 is built from 14 residues. The germline CDR1 and CDR2 sequences are MNHEY and SVGAGI. The V end was cut by 6 bases, the J end by 7 bases, with 15 bases between. CDR3 nucleotides: TGTGCCAGCAGCTCACTCCTCTCCGGCGGGGAGCTGTTTTTT. Translated: CASSSLLSGGELFF.

This clone was observed once. The CDR3 bases are TGTGCCAGCAGCTTATCGACAGGGGGGAGCAATCAGCCCCAGCATTTT. Amino acid sequence: CASSLSTGGSNQPQHF. This rearrangement joins TRBV7-2 to TRBJ1-5; TRBD1 matches at 9 bases. J was trimmed by 1 base and V by 2 bases; bases with no gene match: 3. The CDR3 length is 16 residues. The germline CDR1 and CDR2 sequences are SGHTA and FQGNSA.

This chain connects TRBV27 to TRBJ2-5; 9 bases match TRBD2. V dropped 1 base and J dropped 6; count of bases not matched to a gene: 6. In germline, CDR1 is MNHEY, CDR2 SMNVEV (reference sequence). The CDR3 has 15 residues. The CDR3 spells CASSLYAGGLQTQYF. The CDR3 DNA follows: TGTGCCAGCAGTTTATATGCGGGGGGGCTGCAGACCCAGTACTTC.

This chain joins TRBV21-1 and TRBJ2-7; no check of the table's D call, TRBD2, against the DNA was made. TRBV21-1 is termed a pseudogene. CDR3 length: 11 residues. This chain's CDR3 is CASPPRAEQYF. The CDR3 region has the DNA TGTGCCAGCCCTCCGAGGGCGGAGCAGTACTTC.

This clone was seen a few times. CDR3 protein: CASSYEGDQPQHF. In DNA form, the CDR3 reads TGCGCCAGCAGTTACGAAGGGGATCAGCCCCAGCATTTT. The chain links TRBV5-1 to TRBJ1-5, with a possible D match to TRBD1 (5 bases). Per germline, CDR1 SGHRS and CDR2 YFSETQ. This CDR3 is built from 13 residues. The ends were cut back, 5 bases at V and 5 bases at J, with 11 bases in the middle.

V usage is TRBV13 and J usage is TRBJ2-1, with TRBD1 matching over 7 bases. Germline V gene sequence: CDR1 PRHDT, CDR2 FYEKMQ (reference sequence). Trimming removed 5 bases from V and 3 bases from J; junction bases left unmatched: 10. This CDR3 is built from 16 residues. The CDR3 nucleotides are TGTGCCAGCAGCGGGGGCGACAGGGCAATCTACAATGAGCAGTTCTTC. This encodes CASSGGDRAIYNEQFF.

The genes are TRBV11-3 and TRBJ2-5; 7 positions match TRBD2. In germline, CDR1 is SGHNT, CDR2 YENEEA. The length of the CDR3 is 14 residues. Trimming removed 5 bases from V and 2 bases from J; junction bases left unmatched: 5. This CDR3 reads CASSPSGEQETQYF. The CDR3 region has the DNA TGTGCCAGCAGCCCGAGCGGGGAGCAAGAGACCCAGTACTTC.

This clone showed up just a few times. The gene calls are TRBV19 and TRBJ2-1; D tentatively reads TRBD1 or TRBD2 (5 bases each). The germline CDR1 and CDR2 sequences are LNHDA and SQIVND (reference sequence). Trimming cost V 7 bases and J 4 bases, with 20 bases left between them. The CDR3 loop spans 16 amino acids. The CDR3 DNA reads TGTGCCAGTACTGGGCCCGGGACCTCTATTTACAATGAGCAGTTCTTC. Residues: CASTGPGTSIYNEQFF.

The rearrangement links TRBV5-1 to TRBJ1-1, with TRBD1 matching over 8 bases. V trimming: 3 bases; J trimming: 2 bases; junction bases outside the gene matches: 9. Germline loops: CDR1 SGHRS, CDR2 YFSETQ. There are 16 residues in the CDR3. The CDR3 DNA is TGCGCCAGCAGCTCCTCAGGGGGCGCGCCTAACACTGAAGCTTTCTTT. It yields the protein CASSSSGGAPNTEAFF.

This clone is labeled large. V gene TRBV6-1 combines with J gene TRBJ1-3, with a weak D call TRBD1 (5 bases). The germline gives CDR1 MNHNS, CDR2 SASEGT. This CDR3 contains 15 residues. With 0 bases removed from V and 4 bases from J, the gap between germline ends came to 10 bases. CDR3: CASSEAAGTGNTIYF. In DNA form, the CDR3 reads TGTGCCAGCAGTGAAGCCGCAGGGACGGGAAACACCATATATTTT.

The J gene is TRBJ2-1, the V gene TRBV29-1; D unclear. The CDR3 has 12 amino acids. CDR1 is SQVTM and CDR2 is ANQGSEA in the germline V gene. V was pared by 5 bases and J by 6 bases, with 11 bases between. CDR3 nucleotides: TGCAGCGTTCCTTCCTCTCGCAATGAGCAGTTCTTC. This codes for CSVPSSRNEQFF.

The chain joins TRBV18 to TRBJ1-1; 10 nucleotides line up with TRBD1. Looked up from germline, CDR1 is KGHSH and CDR2 is LQKENI. The junction had 7 bases not matched to a gene; V was cut back by 5 bases and J by 1 base. The CDR3 extends over 16 amino acids. The CDR3 DNA reads TGTGCCAGCTCAGAAGACAGGGGGCAGGGGAACACTGAAGCTTTCTTT. It yields the protein CASSEDRGQGNTEAFF. The full variable domain, in which reference TRBV18 and TRBJ1-1 provide the parts outside the CDR3, is NAGVMQNPRHLVRRRGQEARLRCSPMKGHSHVYWYRQLPEEGLKFMVYLQKENIIDESGMPKERFSAEFPKEGPSILRIQQVVRGDSAAYFCASSEDRGQGNTEAFFGQGTRLTVV.

In its sample, this clone ranks as medium-sized. The rearrangement links TRBV7-3 to TRBJ1-1; no clear D gene. Looked up from germline, CDR1 is SGHTA and CDR2 is FQGTGA. The CDR3 loop spans 15 amino acids. V lost 2 bases, J lost 1 base, and 11 bases lay in between. The CDR3 loop reads CASSLLLLGNTEAFF. As DNA, the CDR3 is TGTGCCAGCAGCTTACTTCTCCTTGGGAACACTGAAGCTTTCTTT.

The chain uses TRBV9 and TRBJ2-7, with D perhaps matching TRBD1 (6 bases). Trimming shortened V by 0 bases and J by 3 bases, and 10 bases separated the two germline ends. The CDR3 consists of 14 residues. CDR1 and CDR2 (germline): SGDLS, YYNGEE. The CDR3 DNA sequence: TGTGCCAGCAGCGTAGGGACAGACATCTACGAGCAGTACTTC. Amino acid sequence: CASSVGTDIYEQYF.

The chain joins TRBV13 to TRBJ2-1; 8 nucleotides align to TRBD2. This CDR3 has 17 residues. From germline, CDR1 is PRHDT and CDR2 FYEKMQ (reference sequence). V trimming: 4 bases; J trimming: 2 bases; junction bases outside the gene matches: 10. This CDR3 reads CASSSSTGLGTYNEQFF. CDR3 DNA sequence: TGTGCCAGCAGCTCATCGACGGGACTAGGTACCTACAATGAGCAGTTCTTC.

The chain couples TRBV11-2 to TRBJ1-3; D uncertain. V dropped 4 bases and J dropped 4 bases, with 14 bases sitting between them. The CDR3 covers 15 residues. Germline V gives CDR1 SGHAT, CDR2 FQNNGV. DNA for the CDR3: TGTGCCAGCAGCTCCCCGAGTGAGGACGGAAACACCATATATTTT. Translated, it gives CASSSPSEDGNTIYF.

The chain's CDR3 is CASSLAGGGDNGYTF. CDR3 bases: TGTGCCAGCAGCTTAGCGGGTGGGGGAGATAATGGCTACACCTTC. The J gene is TRBJ1-2, the V gene TRBV7-9; possible D gene TRBD1, 5 bases. CDR1 is SEHNR and CDR2 is FQNEAQ in the germline V gene (reference sequence). This CDR3 comprises 15 residues. The V gene lost 0 bases and the J gene lost 6 bases, with 14 bases spanning the gap.

The chain uses TRBV4-1 and TRBJ2-3; unclear D gene. Deletions cut 0 bases from V and 6 bases from J, with 10 bases between. Looked up from germline, CDR1 is MGHRA and CDR2 is YSYEKL. CDR3 length: 14 residues. CDR3 sequence reads: CASSQDTGRDTQYF. CDR3 DNA sequence: TGCGCCAGCAGCCAAGATACGGGCAGGGATACGCAGTATTTT.

This rearrangement joins TRBV5-6 to TRBJ2-5; a weak D match, TRBD2 (5 bases). V was trimmed by 0 bases and J by 1 base, leaving 16 bases between them. CDR1 is SGHDT and CDR2 is YYEEEE in the germline V gene. This CDR3 spans 17 amino acids. The CDR3 DNA is TGTGCCAGCAGCTTGGCGGTTAGCGAACCACCCCAAGAGACCCAGTACTTC. Encoded protein: CASSLAVSEPPQETQYF.

The rearrangement uses TRBV4-1 and TRBJ2-2; D may be TRBD1 (6 bases). The CDR3 contains 15 residues. Germline V gives CDR1 MGHRA, CDR2 YSYEKL. Trimming took 1 base from V and 6 from J, leaving 12 bases between them. This CDR3 is CASSQGRQAAGELFF. CDR3 nucleotides: TGCGCCAGCAGCCAAGGCAGACAGGCTGCCGGGGAGCTGTTTTTT.

The chain joins TRBV7-3 to TRBJ1-1; D perhaps matches TRBD1 (6 bases). V was cut by 5 bases and J by 3 bases, with 13 bases left in between. The CDR3 totals 14 residues. Germline CDR1 and CDR2: SGHTA and FQGTGA. CDR3 in DNA: TGTGCCAGCAGCATCGACTCAGGGGACACTGAAGCTTTCTTT. Translation: CASSIDSGDTEAFF. Based on the CDR3 plus reference TRBV7-3 and TRBJ1-1, the full variable domain is GAGVSQTPSNKVTEKGKYVELRCDPISGHTALYWYRQSLGQGPEFLIYFQGTGAADDSGLPNDRFFAVRPEGSVSTLKIQRTERGDSAVYLCASSIDSGDTEAFFGQGTRLTVV.